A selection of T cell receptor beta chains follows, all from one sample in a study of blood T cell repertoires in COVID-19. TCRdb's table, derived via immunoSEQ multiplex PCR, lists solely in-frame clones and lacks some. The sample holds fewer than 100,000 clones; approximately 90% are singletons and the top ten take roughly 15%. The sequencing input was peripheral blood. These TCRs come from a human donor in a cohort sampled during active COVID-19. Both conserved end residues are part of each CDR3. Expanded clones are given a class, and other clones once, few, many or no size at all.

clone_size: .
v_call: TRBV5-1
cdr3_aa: CASSLGTENGYTF

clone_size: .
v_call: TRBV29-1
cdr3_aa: CSVEDPEFIKGNEQFF

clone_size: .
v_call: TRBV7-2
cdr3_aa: CASSGRTLQETQYF

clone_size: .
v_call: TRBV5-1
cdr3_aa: CASSTSGVYGDQYF

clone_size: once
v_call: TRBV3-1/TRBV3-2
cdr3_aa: CASSQGGGGYGYTF

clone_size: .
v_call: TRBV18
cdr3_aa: CASSPRSGGNEQFF

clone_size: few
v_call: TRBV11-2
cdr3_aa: CASSLGRGSAHEQYF

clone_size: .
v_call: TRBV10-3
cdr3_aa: CAITPGESGELFF

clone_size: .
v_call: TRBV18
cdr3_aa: CASSLYSGTDTGELFF

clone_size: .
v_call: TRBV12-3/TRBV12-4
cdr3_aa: CASSFSGFGYTF

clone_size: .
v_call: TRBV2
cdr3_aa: CASRRGPLAGMGETQYF

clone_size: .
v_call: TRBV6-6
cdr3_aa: CASSFNRGIAFF

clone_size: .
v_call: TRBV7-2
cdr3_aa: CASSLAPQYEQYF

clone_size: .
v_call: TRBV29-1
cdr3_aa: CSLANTGGDGYTF

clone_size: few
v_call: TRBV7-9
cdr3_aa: CASSLASDGYTF

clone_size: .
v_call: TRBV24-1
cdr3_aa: CATSDGTGIDNEQFF

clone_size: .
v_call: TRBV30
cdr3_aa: CAWNPGQGSSGYTF

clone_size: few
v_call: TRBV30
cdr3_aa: CAWSVGGITEAFF

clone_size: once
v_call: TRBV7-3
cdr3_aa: CASSSQGPAGGEQFF

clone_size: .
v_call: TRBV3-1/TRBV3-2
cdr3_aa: CASSQGTGSYNEQFF

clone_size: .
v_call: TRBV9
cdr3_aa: CASSVAPQLNSPLHF

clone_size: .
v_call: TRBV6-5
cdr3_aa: CASQGGREKETQYF

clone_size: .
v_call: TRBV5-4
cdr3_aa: CASSLGQGKYF

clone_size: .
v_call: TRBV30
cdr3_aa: CAWSVLGGRTDTQYF

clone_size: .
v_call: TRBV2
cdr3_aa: CASSEAERRIPGRQETQYF

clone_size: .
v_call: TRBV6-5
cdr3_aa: CASTVPFTDTQYF

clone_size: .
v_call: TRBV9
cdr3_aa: CASSVAGTGGWNTEAFF

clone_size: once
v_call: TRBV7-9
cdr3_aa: CASSQTAGQGTQYF

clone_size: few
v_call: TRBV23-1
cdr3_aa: CASSQGNRRIRPQHF

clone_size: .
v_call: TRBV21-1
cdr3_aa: CASSIAASSTQYF

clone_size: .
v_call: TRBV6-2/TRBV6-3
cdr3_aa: CASSYSGGHEQYF

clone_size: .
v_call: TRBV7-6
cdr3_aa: CASSTQQGSETQYF

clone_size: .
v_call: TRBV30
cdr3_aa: CAWRPTYRVHEQYF

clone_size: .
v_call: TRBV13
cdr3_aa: CASRNRQGASGANTGELFF

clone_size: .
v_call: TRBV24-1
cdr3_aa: CATIRRGITEAFF

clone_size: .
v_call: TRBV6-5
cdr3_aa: CASSYARSQGSEAFF

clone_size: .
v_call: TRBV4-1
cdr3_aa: CASSQTGGNEQFF

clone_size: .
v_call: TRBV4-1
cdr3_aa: CASSHPTMTSTDTQYF

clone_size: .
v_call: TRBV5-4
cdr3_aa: CASMPQGAGAYNEQFF

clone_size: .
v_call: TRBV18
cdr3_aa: CASSRETGELFF

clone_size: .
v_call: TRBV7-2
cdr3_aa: CASSSHRAPSTDTQYF

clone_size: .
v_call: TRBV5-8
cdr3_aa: CASYPAQQGPLANYGYTF

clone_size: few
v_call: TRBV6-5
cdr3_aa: CASSGDNEKLFF

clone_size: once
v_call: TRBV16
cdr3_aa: CASSQSIGETEAFF

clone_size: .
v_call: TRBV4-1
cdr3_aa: CASSQEPLPGELFF

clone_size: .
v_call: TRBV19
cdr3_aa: CASSIGAAPWDEQFF

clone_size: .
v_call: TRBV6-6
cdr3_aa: CASSDERYNSPLHF

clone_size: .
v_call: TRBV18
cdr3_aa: CASSPLEVGTEAFF

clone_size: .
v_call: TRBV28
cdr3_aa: CASSFSSGRGRIQPQHF

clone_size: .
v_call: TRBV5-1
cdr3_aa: CASSLAGQGGVSGANVLTF

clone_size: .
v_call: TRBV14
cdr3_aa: CASSQDVLAVGNEQFF

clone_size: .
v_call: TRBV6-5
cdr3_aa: CASSWGSGGRANEQYF

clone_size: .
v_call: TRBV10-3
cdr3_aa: CAISGLVPGYNSPLHF